This T cell receptor (beta chain) was recovered during a study of identical twins. This clonotype occurred a few times. MiXCR was run by TCRdb on the 5' RACE reads, yielding one entry per CDR3 protein. The table records 310,000 or so distinct CDR3 sequences, less than 9.5% of them present only once. These data were also filed under a second study, of yellow fever vaccine responses in identical twins.

This TCR was recovered from a woman younger than 30 in good health. Specimen: CD8+ T cells sorted from blood.

The CDR3 nucleotides are TGTGCCAGCAGTTTAGCCCCCTTTGATGAGCAGTTCTTC. It encodes CASSLAPFDEQFF. V is TRBV12-3 or TRBV12-4 and J is TRBJ2-1; D is unclear. The CDR3 totals 13 residues. V lost 0 bases to trimming and J lost 8 bases, with 8 bases between them.